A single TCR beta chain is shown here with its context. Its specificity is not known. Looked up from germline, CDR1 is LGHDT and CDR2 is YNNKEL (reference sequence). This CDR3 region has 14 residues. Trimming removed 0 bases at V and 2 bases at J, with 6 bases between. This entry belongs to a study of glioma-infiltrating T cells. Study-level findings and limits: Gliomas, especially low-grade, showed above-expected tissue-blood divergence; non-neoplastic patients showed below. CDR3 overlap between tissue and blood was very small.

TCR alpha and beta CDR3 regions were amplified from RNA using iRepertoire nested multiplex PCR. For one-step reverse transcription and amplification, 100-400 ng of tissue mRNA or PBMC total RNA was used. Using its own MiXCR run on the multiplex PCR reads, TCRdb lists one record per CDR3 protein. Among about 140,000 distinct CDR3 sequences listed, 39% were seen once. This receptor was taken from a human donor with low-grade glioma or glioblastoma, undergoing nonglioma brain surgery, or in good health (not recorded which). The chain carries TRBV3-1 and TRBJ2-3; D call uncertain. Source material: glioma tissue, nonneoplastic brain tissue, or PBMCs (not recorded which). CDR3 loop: CASSQDFNTDTQYF. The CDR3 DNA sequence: TGTGCCAGCAGCCAAGATTTCAACACAGATACGCAGTATTTT.